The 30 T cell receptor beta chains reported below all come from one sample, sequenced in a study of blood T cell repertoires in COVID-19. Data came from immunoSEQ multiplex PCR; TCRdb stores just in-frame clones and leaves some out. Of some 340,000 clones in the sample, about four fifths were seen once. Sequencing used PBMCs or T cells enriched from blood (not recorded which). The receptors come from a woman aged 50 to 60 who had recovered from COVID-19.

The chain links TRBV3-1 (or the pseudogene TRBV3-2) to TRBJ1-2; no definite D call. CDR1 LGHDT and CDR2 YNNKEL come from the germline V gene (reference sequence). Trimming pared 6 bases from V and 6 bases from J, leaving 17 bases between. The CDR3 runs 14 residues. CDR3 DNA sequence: TGTGCCAGCAGTCTTCGGTTAGCGCCGAATGGCTACACCTTC. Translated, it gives CASSLRLAPNGYTF.

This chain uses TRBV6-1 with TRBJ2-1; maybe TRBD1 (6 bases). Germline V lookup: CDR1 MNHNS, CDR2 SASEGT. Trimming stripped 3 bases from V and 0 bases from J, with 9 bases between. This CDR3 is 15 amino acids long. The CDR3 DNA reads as TGTGCCAGCAGTGATACGGACAGCTCCTACAATGAGCAGTTCTTC. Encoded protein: CASSDTDSSYNEQFF.

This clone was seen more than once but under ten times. In DNA, the CDR3 is TGTGCCAGCAGCGGGGGACAGACCTATGGCTACACCTTC. It encodes CASSGGQTYGYTF. This sequence joins TRBV3-1 (or the pseudogene TRBV3-2) and TRBJ1-2, with 7 bases fitting TRBD1. Trimming cost V 5 bases and J 4 bases; bases outside gene matches: 4. CDR3 length equals 13 residues. Per germline, CDR1 LGHDT and CDR2 YNNKEL (reference sequence).

The CDR3: CASSQEGTGGNTEAFF. DNA for the CDR3: TGCGCCAGCAGCCAAGAGGGGACAGGGGGAAATACTGAAGCTTTCTTT. The rearrangement joins TRBV4-1 to TRBJ1-1, with 11 bases lining up with TRBD1. Trimming took 0 bases from V and 5 from J; bases not matched to a gene: 5. This CDR3 has 16 residues. Germline V gene data show CDR1 as MGHRA and CDR2 as YSYEKL.

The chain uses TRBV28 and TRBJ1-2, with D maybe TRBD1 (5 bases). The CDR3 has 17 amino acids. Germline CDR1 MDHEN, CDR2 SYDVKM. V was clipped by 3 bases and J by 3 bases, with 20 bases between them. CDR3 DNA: TGTGCCAGCAGTTTCGCCTCTGGCAGGGCTGGCGACTATGGCTACACCTTC. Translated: CASSFASGRAGDYGYTF.

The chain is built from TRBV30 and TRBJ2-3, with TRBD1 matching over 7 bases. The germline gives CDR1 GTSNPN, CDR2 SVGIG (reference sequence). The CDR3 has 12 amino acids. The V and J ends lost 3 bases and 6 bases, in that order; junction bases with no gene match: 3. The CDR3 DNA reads TGTGCCTGGAGCGTACAGGGGGATACGCAGTATTTT. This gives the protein CAWSVQGDTQYF. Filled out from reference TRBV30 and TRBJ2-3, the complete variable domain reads SQTIHQWPATLVQPVGSPLSLECTVEGTSNPNLYWYRQAAGRGLQLLFYSVGIGQISSEVPQNLSASRPQDRQFILSSKKLLLSDSGFYLCAWSVQGDTQYFGPGTRLTVL.

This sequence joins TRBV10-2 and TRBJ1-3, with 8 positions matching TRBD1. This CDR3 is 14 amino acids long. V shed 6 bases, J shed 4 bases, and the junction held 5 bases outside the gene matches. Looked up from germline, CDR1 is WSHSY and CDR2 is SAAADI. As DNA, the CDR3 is TGCGCCAGCAGGGGGACAGGATCGGGAAACACCATATATTTT. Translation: CASRGTGSGNTIYF.

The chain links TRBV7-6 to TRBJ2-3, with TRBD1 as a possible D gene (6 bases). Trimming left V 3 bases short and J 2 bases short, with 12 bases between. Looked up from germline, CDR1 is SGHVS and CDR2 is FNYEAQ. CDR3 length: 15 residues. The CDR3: CASSLRQGNTDTQYF. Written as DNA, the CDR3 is TGTGCCAGCAGCTTGAGGCAGGGGAACACAGATACGCAGTATTTT.

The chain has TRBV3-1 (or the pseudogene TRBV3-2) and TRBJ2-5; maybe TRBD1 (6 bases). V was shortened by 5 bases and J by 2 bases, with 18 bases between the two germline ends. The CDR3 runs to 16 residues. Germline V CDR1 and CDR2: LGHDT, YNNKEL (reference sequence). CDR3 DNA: TGTGCCAGCAGCGAAATGGCCAGGGGAGCTCAAGAGACCCAGTACTTC. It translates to CASSEMARGAQETQYF.

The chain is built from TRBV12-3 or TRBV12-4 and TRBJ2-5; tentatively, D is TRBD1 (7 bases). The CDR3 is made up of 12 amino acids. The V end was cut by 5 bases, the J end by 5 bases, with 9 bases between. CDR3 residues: CASSAGGETQYF. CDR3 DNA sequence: TGTGCCAGCAGTGCAGGGGGGGAGACCCAGTACTTC.

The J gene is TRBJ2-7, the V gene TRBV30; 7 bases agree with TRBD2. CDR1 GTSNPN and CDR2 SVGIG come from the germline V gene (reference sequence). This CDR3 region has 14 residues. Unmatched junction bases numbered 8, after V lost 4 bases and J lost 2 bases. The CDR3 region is CAWNRGGRAYEQYF. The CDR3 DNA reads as TGTGCCTGGAACCGGGGAGGGAGGGCCTACGAGCAGTACTTC. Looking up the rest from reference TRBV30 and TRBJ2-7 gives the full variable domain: SQTIHQWPATLVQPVGSPLSLECTVEGTSNPNLYWYRQAAGRGLQLLFYSVGIGQISSEVPQNLSASRPQDRQFILSSKKLLLSDSGFYLCAWNRGGRAYEQYFGPGTRLTVT.

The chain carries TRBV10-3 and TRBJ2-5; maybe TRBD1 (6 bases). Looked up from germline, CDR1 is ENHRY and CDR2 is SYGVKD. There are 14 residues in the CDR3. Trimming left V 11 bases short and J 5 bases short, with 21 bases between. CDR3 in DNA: TGTGCCGCCGCCCGGGACATGGGGCCGGAGACCCAGTACTTC. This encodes CAAARDMGPETQYF.

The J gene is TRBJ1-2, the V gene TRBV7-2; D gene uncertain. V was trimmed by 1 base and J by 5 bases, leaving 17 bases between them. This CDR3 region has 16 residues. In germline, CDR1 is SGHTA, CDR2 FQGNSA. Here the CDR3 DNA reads TGTGCCAGCAGCTTAGGGAGAGGAGACTTTGGTTATGGCTACACCTTC. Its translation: CASSLGRGDFGYGYTF. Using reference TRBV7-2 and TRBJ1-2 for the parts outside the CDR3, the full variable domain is GAGVSQSPSNKVTEKGKDVELRCDPISGHTALYWYRQSLGQGLEFLIYFQGNSAPDKSGLPSDRFSAERTGGSVSTLTIQRTQQEDSAVYLCASSLGRGDFGYGYTFGSGTRLTVV.

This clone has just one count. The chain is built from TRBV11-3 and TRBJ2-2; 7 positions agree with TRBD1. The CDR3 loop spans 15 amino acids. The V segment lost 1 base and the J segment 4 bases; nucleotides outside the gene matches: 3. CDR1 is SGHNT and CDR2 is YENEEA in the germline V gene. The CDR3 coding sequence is TGTGCCAGCAGCTTAGTGGCAGGGGGCACCGGGGAGCTGTTTTTT. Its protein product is CASSLVAGGTGELFF.

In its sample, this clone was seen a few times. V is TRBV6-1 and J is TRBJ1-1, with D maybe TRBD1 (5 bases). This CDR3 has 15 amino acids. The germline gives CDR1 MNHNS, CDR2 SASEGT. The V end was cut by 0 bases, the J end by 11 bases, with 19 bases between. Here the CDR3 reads CASSEAVARGVRAFF. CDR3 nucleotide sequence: TGTGCCAGCAGTGAAGCCGTGGCCCGGGGGGTTCGGGCTTTCTTT.

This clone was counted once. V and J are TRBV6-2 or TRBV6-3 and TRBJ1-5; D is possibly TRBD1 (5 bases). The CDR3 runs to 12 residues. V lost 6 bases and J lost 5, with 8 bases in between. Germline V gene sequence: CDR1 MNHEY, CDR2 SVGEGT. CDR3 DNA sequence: TGTGCCAGCAGCCAGACAGATCAGCCCCAGCATTTT. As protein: CASSQTDQPQHF.

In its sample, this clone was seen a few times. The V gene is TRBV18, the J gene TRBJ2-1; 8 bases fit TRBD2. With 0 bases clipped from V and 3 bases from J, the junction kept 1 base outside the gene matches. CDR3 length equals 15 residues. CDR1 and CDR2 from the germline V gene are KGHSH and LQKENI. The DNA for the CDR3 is TGTGCCAGCTCACCACCCGCGGGGGGCTACAATGAGCAGTTCTTC. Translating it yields CASSPPAGGYNEQFF.

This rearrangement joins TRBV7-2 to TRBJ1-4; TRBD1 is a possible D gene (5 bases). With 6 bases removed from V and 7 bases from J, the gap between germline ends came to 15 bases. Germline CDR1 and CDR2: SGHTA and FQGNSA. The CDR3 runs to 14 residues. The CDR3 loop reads CASRMGGGAEKLFF. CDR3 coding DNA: TGTGCCAGCAGAATGGGGGGTGGTGCTGAAAAACTGTTTTTT.

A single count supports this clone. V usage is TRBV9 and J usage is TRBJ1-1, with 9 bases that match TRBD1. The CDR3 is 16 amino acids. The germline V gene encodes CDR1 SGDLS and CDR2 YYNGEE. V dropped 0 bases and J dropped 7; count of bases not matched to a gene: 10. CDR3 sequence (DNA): TGTGCCAGCAGCGTAGGGTTGCGGGACAGGGTTAATGAAGCTTTCTTT. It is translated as CASSVGLRDRVNEAFF.

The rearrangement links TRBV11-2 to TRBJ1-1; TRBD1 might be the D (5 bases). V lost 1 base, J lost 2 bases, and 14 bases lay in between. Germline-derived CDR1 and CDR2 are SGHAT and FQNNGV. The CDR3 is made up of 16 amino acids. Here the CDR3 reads CASSLGNGQSNTEAFF. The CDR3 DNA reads TGTGCCAGCAGCTTAGGTAATGGACAATCAAACACTGAAGCTTTCTTT.

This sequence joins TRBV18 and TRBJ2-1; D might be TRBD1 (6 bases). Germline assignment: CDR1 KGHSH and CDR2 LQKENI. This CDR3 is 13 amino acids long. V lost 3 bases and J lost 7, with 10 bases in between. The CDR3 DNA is TGTGCCAGCTCACCCACAGGGCGAAATGAGCAGTTCTTC. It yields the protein CASSPTGRNEQFF.

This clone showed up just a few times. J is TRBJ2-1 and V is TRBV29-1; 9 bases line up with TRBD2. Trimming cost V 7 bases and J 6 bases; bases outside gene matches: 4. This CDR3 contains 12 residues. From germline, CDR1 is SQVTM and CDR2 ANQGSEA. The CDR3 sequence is CSEVSGSNEQFF. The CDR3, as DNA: TGCAGCGAAGTTAGCGGGAGCAATGAGCAGTTCTTC.

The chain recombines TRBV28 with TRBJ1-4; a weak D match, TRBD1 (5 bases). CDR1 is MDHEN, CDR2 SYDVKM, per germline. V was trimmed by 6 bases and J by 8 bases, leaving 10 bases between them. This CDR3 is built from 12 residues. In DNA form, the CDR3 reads TGTGCCAGCAGACAGGACCCCGAAAAACTGTTTTTT. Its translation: CASRQDPEKLFF.

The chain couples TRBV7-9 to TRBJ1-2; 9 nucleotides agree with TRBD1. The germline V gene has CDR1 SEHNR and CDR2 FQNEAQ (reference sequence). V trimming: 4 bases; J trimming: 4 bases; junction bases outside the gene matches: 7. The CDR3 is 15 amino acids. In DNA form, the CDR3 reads TGTGCCAGCAGCTCCTGGGACAGGGACAGCTATGGCTACACCTTC. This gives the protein CASSSWDRDSYGYTF. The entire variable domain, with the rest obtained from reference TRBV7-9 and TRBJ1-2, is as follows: DTGVSQNPRHKITKRGQNVTFRCDPISEHNRLYWYRQTLGQGPEFLTYFQNEAQLEKSRLLSDRFSAERPKGSFSTLEIQRTEQGDSAMYLCASSSWDRDSYGYTFGSGTRLTVV.

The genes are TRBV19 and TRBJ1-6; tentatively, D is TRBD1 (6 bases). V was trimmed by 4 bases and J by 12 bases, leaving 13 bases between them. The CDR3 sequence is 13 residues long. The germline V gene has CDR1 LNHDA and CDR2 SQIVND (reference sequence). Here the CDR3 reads CASSRDNAQPLHF. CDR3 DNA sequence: TGTGCCAGTAGTAGGGACAACGCCCAACCCCTCCACTTT.

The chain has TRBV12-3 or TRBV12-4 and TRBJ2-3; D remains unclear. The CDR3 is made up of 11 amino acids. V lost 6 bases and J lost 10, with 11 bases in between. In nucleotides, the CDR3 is TGTGCCAGCAGCTTGAATCCAGCGCAGTATTTT. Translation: CASSLNPAQYF.

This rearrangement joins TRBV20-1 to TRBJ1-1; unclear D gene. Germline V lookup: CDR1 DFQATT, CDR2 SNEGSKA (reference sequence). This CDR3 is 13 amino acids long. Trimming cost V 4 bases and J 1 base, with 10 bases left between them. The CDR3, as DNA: TGCAGTGCTATTGACACACGGAACACTGAAGCTTTCTTT. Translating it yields CSAIDTRNTEAFF.

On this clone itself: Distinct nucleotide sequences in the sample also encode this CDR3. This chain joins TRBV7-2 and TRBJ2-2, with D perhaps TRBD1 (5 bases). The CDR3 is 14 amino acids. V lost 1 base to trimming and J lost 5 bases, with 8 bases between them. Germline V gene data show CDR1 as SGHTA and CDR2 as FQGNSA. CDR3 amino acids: CASSLEGVTGELFF. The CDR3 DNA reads TGTGCCAGCAGCTTAGAAGGGGTAACCGGGGAGCTGTTTTTT.

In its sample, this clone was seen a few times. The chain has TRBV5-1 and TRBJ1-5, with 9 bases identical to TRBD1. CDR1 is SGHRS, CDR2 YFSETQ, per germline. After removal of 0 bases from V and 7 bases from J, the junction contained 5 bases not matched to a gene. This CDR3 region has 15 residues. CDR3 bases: TGCGCCAGCAGCTTGGCGGGACAGGGAATGCAGCCCCAGCATTTT. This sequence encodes CASSLAGQGMQPQHF.

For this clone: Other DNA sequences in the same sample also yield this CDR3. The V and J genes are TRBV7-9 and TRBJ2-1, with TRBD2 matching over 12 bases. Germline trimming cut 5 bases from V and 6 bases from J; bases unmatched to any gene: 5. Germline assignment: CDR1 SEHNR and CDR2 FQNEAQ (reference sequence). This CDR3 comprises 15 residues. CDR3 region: CASSPPGLAGNEQFF. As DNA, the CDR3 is TGTGCCAGCAGCCCGCCGGGACTAGCGGGCAATGAGCAGTTCTTC.